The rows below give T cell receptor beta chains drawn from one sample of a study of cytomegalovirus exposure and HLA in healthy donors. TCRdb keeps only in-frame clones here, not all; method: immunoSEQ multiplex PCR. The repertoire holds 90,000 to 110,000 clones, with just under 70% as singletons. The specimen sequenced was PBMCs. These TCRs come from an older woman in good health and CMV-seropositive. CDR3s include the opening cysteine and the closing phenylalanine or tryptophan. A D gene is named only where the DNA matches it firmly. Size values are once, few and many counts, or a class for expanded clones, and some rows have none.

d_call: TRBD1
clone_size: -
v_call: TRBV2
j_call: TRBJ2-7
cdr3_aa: CASTSPGQGRGEQYF
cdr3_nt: TGTGCCAGCACCTCACCGGGACAGGGACGTGGTGAGCAGTACTTC

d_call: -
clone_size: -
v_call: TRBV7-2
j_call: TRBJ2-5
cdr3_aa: CASSLVNQETQYF
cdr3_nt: TGTGCCAGCAGCTTAGTTAATCAAGAGACCCAGTACTTC

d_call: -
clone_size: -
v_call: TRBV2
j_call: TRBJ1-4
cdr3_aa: CASRQGLYEKLFF
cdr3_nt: TGTGCCAGCAGGCAGGGACTGTATGAAAAACTGTTTTTT

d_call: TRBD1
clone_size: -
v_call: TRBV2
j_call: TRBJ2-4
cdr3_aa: CASSEGQLAKNIQYF
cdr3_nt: TGTGCCAGCAGTGAGGGACAGCTAGCCAAAAACATTCAGTACTTC

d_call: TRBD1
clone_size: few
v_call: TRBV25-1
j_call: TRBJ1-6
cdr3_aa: CASSGTGGDSPLHF
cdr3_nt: TGTGCCAGCAGTGGTACAGGGGGAGATTCACCCCTCCACTTT

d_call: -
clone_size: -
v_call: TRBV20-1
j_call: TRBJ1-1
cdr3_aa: CSASTAAEAFF
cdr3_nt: TGCAGTGCTAGCACAGCAGCTGAAGCTTTCTTT

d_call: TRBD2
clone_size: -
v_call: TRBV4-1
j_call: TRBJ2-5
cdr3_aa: CASSQDWRGVQETQYF
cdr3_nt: TGCGCCAGCAGCCAGGACTGGCGGGGGGTCCAAGAGACCCAGTACTTC

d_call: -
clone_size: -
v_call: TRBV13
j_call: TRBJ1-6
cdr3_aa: CASSFPRSPLHF
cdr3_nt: TGTGCCAGCAGCTTCCCCCGGTCACCCCTCCACTTT

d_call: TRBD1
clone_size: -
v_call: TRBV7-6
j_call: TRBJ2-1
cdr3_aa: CASSLNQAGQGGEQFF
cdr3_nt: TGTGCCAGCAGCTTAAACCAAGCCGGACAGGGCGGTGAGCAGTTCTTC

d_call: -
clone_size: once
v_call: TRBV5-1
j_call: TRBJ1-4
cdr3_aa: CASSLGTASLEKLFF
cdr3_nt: TGCGCCAGCAGCTTGGGGACAGCCTCCCTTGAAAAACTGTTTTTT

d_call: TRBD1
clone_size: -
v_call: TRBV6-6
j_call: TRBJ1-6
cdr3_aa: CASTKRDRENSPLHF
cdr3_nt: TGTGCCAGCACAAAAAGGGACAGAGAAAATTCACCCCTCCACTTT

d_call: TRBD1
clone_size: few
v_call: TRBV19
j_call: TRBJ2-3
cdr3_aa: CASAQGVIRTDTQYF
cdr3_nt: TGTGCCAGCGCGCAGGGGGTTATCCGCACAGATACGCAGTATTTT

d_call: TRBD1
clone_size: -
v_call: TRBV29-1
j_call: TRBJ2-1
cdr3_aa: CSVLGQGALNEQFF
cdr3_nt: TGCAGCGTTTTGGGACAGGGGGCGCTTAATGAGCAGTTCTTC

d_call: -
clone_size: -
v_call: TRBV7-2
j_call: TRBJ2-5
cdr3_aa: CASTLGGGREETQYF
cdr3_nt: TGTGCCAGCACCTTAGGGGGGGGGCGTGAAGAGACCCAGTACTTC

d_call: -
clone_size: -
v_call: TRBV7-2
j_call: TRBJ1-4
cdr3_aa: CASSRGQIATNEKLFF
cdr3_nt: TGTGCCAGCAGTCGCGGACAGATAGCAACTAATGAAAAACTGTTTTTT